What follows are 20 T cell receptor beta chains derived from one specimen sequenced in a study of identical twins. TCRdb analysed the 5' RACE reads with MiXCR anew, one entry per CDR3 protein. The data contain 1,800,000 or so distinct CDR3 sequences, about 30% of them singletons. The specimen was cord blood. The receptors derive from a newborn girl in good health.

In this sample, this clonotype turned up a few times. The chain links TRBV20-1 to TRBJ1-2, with 7 bases matching TRBD1. CDR1 and CDR2 from the germline V gene are DFQATT and SNEGSKA (reference sequence). The CDR3 is 13 amino acids. The trim removed 5 bases at V and 5 bases at J, leaving 8 bases unmatched. CDR3 in amino acids: CSALQGRSYGYTF. DNA for the CDR3: TGCAGTGCTTTACAGGGGAGAAGTTATGGCTACACCTTC.

This clonotype was seen a handful of times. The chain recombines TRBV7-9 with TRBJ1-1; D remains unclear. Trimming shortened V by 5 bases and J by 3 bases, and 19 bases separated the two germline ends. CDR3 length: 16 amino acids. The germline gives CDR1 SEHNR, CDR2 FQNEAQ (reference sequence). DNA for the CDR3: TGTGCCAGCAGCCTGGGGAGAGAAACGACGGACACTGAAGCTTTCTTT. This encodes CASSLGRETTDTEAFF.

In this sample, this clonotype turned up many times. The gene calls are TRBV7-2 and TRBJ2-1; D may be TRBD1 (6 bases). Germline values: CDR1 SGHTA, CDR2 FQGNSA. The CDR3 totals 14 residues. V lost 5 bases and J lost 3, with 11 bases in between. CDR3 sequence (DNA): TGTGCCAGCAGCCACGGACAGAACTACAATGAGCAGTTCTTC. It translates to CASSHGQNYNEQFF. The variable domain in full, with the rest retrieved from reference TRBV7-2 and TRBJ2-1, is GAGVSQSPSNKVTEKGKDVELRCDPISGHTALYWYRQSLGQGLEFLIYFQGNSAPDKSGLPSDRFSAERTGGSVSTLTIQRTQQEDSAVYLCASSHGQNYNEQFFGPGTRLTVL.

This clonotype was seen a handful of times. The CDR3 loop reads CSASPLTSGGTDTQYF. CDR3 DNA sequence: TGCAGTGCTAGCCCCCTCACTAGCGGGGGCACAGATACGCAGTATTTT. The rearrangement joins TRBV20-1 to TRBJ2-3; 10 nucleotides match TRBD2. Per the germline V gene, CDR1 is DFQATT and CDR2 is SNEGSKA (reference sequence). The CDR3 extends over 16 amino acids. Losses at the gene ends were 3 bases for V and 1 base for J; bases not matched to a gene: 7.

J is TRBJ2-1 and V is TRBV6-5; no clear D. V dropped 0 bases and J dropped 7 bases, with 16 bases sitting between them. Looked up from germline, CDR1 is MNHEY and CDR2 is SVGAGI. The length of the CDR3 is 16 residues. CDR3 sequence: CASSYSVLRAWNEQFF. The CDR3 DNA reads TGTGCCAGCAGTTACTCTGTTCTAAGAGCGTGGAATGAGCAGTTCTTC.

CDR3 loop: CSASPGTGIYGYTF. The CDR3 DNA is TGCAGTGCTAGCCCCGGGACAGGCATCTATGGCTACACCTTC. The chain recombines TRBV20-1 with TRBJ1-2, with TRBD1 matching over 8 bases. J gave up 4 bases and V 3 bases, and 7 bases lay outside the gene matches. The germline gives CDR1 DFQATT, CDR2 SNEGSKA (reference sequence). The CDR3 length is 14 residues.

The chain joins TRBV20-1 to TRBJ1-5; D remains ambiguous. V was cut by 6 bases and J by 0 bases, with 12 bases left in between. Germline CDR1 and CDR2: DFQATT and SNEGSKA (reference sequence). The CDR3 spans 14 residues. CDR3 loop: CSAPAEYSNQPQHF. CDR3 in DNA: TGCAGTGCCCCCGCAGAATATAGCAATCAGCCCCAGCATTTT.

This clonotype was recorded once. The chain recombines TRBV10-3 with TRBJ1-1; D gene ambiguous. The CDR3 loop spans 13 amino acids. CDR1 is ENHRY, CDR2 SYGVKD, per germline. V was clipped by 0 bases and J by 10 bases, with 12 bases between them. The DNA of the CDR3 is TGTGCCATCAGTGAGTCGAAGGAAAGGGCAGCTTTCTTT. This encodes CAISESKERAAFF.

CDR3 bases: TGTGCCAGCAGCTTAGGTCCAGTAGTGACCCAGTACTTC. This translates into CASSLGPVVTQYF. V is TRBV11-2 and J is TRBJ2-5; D is uncertain. This CDR3 contains 13 residues. Germline-derived CDR1 and CDR2 are SGHAT and FQNNGV. Deletions cut 1 base from V and 7 bases from J, with 10 bases between.

This clonotype was picked up many times. The chain has TRBV2 and TRBJ1-4; maybe TRBD1 (5 bases). Between the trimmed V and J ends, which lost 6 bases and 0 bases, there was a span of 5 bases. The CDR3 runs 13 residues. Germline CDR1 reads SNHLY; CDR2 reads FYNNEI. CDR3 protein: CASRTATNEKLFF. DNA of the CDR3: TGTGCCAGCAGGACAGCAACTAATGAAAAACTGTTTTTT.

This rearrangement joins TRBV3-1 to TRBJ2-3; 9 nucleotides align to TRBD2. J was trimmed by 6 bases and V by 0 bases; bases with no gene match: 13. The V gene's germline CDR1 is LGHDT and CDR2 YNNKEL (reference sequence). The CDR3 extends over 18 amino acids. CDR3 sequence (DNA): TGTGCCAGCAGCCAAGATCGGATAGCGGGGGCTCGGGTGGATACGCAGTATTTT. Translating gives CASSQDRIAGARVDTQYF.

This chain uses TRBV28 with TRBJ2-3; maybe TRBD2 (5 bases). CDR3 length: 17 amino acids. The V end lost 4 bases, the J end lost 6 bases, and 23 bases lay between the germline ends. Germline V gene lookup returns CDR1 MDHEN and CDR2 SYDVKM. CDR3 sequence: CASSYFVVLSGLDTQYF. The CDR3, as DNA: TGTGCCAGCAGTTACTTCGTTGTTCTATCGGGGTTGGATACGCAGTATTTT.

This clonotype was found once. V and J are TRBV6-2 or TRBV6-3 and TRBJ1-6; 10 bases are shared with TRBD1. Germline V CDR1 and CDR2: MNHEY, SVGEGT. V lost 0 bases to trimming and J lost 10 bases; unmatched junction nucleotides: 3. CDR3 length: 15 amino acids. The CDR3 region has the DNA TGTGCCAGCAGTTACTCGACAGGGGGCGAATCACCCCTCCACTTT. The encoded protein is CASSYSTGGESPLHF.

The V and J genes are TRBV28 and TRBJ2-5; 8 positions match TRBD2. Germline lookup yields CDR1 MDHEN and CDR2 SYDVKM. CDR3 length equals 14 residues. The ends lost 2 bases at V and 6 bases at J; junction bases unmatched: 5. The CDR3 nucleotides are TGTGCCAGCAGTTTAACTAGCGGCTGGAAGACCCAGTACTTC. Translation gives CASSLTSGWKTQYF.

The chain combines TRBV5-5 with TRBJ2-1, with D possibly being TRBD2 (5 bases). The germline gives CDR1 SGHKS, CDR2 YYEKEE (reference sequence). The germline V and J ends were trimmed by 1 base and 8 bases, with 10 bases remaining between them. This CDR3 region has 13 residues. CDR3 nucleotides: TGTGCCAGCAGCTTGACCCCCGGGGATGAGCAGTTCTTC. It translates to CASSLTPGDEQFF.

The CDR3 loop is CSASSTPVDSYGYTF. As DNA, the CDR3 is TGCAGTGCTTCTTCCACCCCCGTAGACAGCTATGGCTACACCTTC. This chain links TRBV20-1 with TRBJ1-2; TRBD1 is a possible D gene (5 bases). Trimming pared 5 bases from V and 4 bases from J, leaving 20 bases between. Germline CDR1 is DFQATT and CDR2 is SNEGSKA (reference sequence). The CDR3 consists of 15 residues.

The V call is TRBV20-1, the J call TRBJ1-1; 7 positions agree with TRBD1. V gave up 3 bases and J gave up 1 base; unmatched junction bases: 5. The CDR3 has 14 amino acids. Germline CDR1 is DFQATT and CDR2 is SNEGSKA (reference sequence). CDR3 sequence: CSARTGQKNTEAFF. The CDR3 bases are TGCAGTGCTAGGACGGGACAGAAGAACACTGAAGCTTTCTTT.

This clonotype was found once. The junction shows a germline mismatch at one end, possibly a read error. The chain is built from TRBV12-3 or TRBV12-4 and TRBJ1-6; D is ambiguous. The CDR3 runs 16 residues. CDR3: CASSLAPGTYNSPFHF. CDR3 sequence (DNA): TGTGCCAGCAGTTTAGCCCCAGGCACTTATAATTCACCCTTCCACTTT.

Concerning this clonotype: One end of the junction varies from germline; a read error may be responsible. CDR3 residues: CGARVFTSGVNNELFF. CDR3 coding DNA: TGCGGTGCTAGGGTATTTACTAGCGGGGTCAACAATGAGCTGTTCTTC. V and J are TRBV20-1 and TRBJ2-1; TRBD2 aligns across 10 bases. Germline V lookup: CDR1 DFQATT, CDR2 SNEGSKA (reference sequence). The CDR3 sequence is 16 residues long.

This sequence joins TRBV20-1 and TRBJ2-3, with 12 bases lining up with TRBD2. The CDR3 sequence is 15 residues long. With 3 bases clipped from V and 4 bases from J, the junction kept 5 bases outside the gene matches. Per the germline V gene, CDR1 is DFQATT and CDR2 is SNEGSKA (reference sequence). The CDR3 region has the DNA TGCAGTGCTAGGGCTAGCGGGGGGGCGGCAGATACGCAGTATTTT. The encoded protein is CSARASGGAADTQYF.